These 13 T cell receptor beta chains were all obtained from the same sample, sequenced in a study of blood T cell repertoires in COVID-19 (TCRdb year 2020). Library method: the immunoSEQ multiplex PCR assay. Here the immuneACCESS table is served through TCRdb, limited to in-frame sequences with V and J called. Missing clones are a known gap in these copies; in checked studies unresolved V genes cover under half, and the rest lacks a known reason. In this sample the table shows 80,000 to 90,000 clones, roughly 78% of which occur a single time. The top ten hold approximately 1.2% of the sample. Source material: peripheral blood. Source of these receptors: a woman aged 80 or over with acute or convalescent COVID-19.

The chain employs TRBV5-6 and TRBJ2-1; the D gene is possibly TRBD2 (7 bases). Trimming shortened V by 3 bases and J by 0 bases, and 13 bases separated the two germline ends. This CDR3 is 16 amino acids long. Germline V CDR1 and CDR2: SGHDT, YYEEEE. CDR3 DNA sequence: TGTGCCAGCAGCTCCTGGGGGGGGGCCTCCTACAATGAGCAGTTCTTC. This sequence encodes CASSSWGGASYNEQFF.

The chain recombines TRBV6-6 with TRBJ2-1; no reliable D call. The CDR3 contains 15 residues. The germline V gene has CDR1 MNHNY and CDR2 SVGAGI (reference sequence). V was cut by 2 bases and J by 0 bases, with 8 bases left in between. This CDR3 is CASSYGVSSYNEQFF. The DNA for the CDR3 is TGTGCCAGCAGTTACGGTGTGAGCTCCTACAATGAGCAGTTCTTC.

The CDR3 region is CASFSGTANTGELFF. In DNA, the CDR3 is TGCGCCAGCTTTTCCGGGACAGCGAACACCGGGGAGCTGTTTTTT. The rearrangement uses TRBV5-1 and TRBJ2-2, with 7 nucleotides matching TRBD1. CDR3 size: 15 residues. With 7 bases clipped from V and 0 bases from J, the junction kept 6 bases outside the gene matches. Germline V lookup: CDR1 SGHRS, CDR2 YFSETQ.

This chain connects TRBV5-4 to TRBJ1-2, with 7 bases that match TRBD1. V lost 6 bases, J lost 3 bases, and 8 bases stayed unmatched. The CDR3 runs to 14 residues. Germline V gene lookup returns CDR1 SGHNT and CDR2 YYREEE (reference sequence). The CDR3: CASTQPTGDYGYTF. CDR3 nucleotide sequence: TGTGCCAGCACCCAGCCCACAGGGGACTATGGCTACACCTTC.

The chain carries TRBV3-1 (or the pseudogene TRBV3-2) and TRBJ1-2; tentatively, D is TRBD1 (6 bases). The CDR3 is 15 amino acids. Germline assignment: CDR1 LGHDT and CDR2 YNNKEL (reference sequence). Trimming cost V 1 base and J 0 bases, with 9 bases left between them. This chain's CDR3 is CASSQAPGANYGYTF. DNA for the CDR3: TGTGCCAGCAGCCAAGCCCCAGGGGCTAACTATGGCTACACCTTC.

V is TRBV3-1 (or the pseudogene TRBV3-2) and J is TRBJ2-3; 10 bases fit TRBD2. The J segment lost 3 bases and the V segment lost 5 bases, leaving 8 bases of the junction unmatched. CDR1 is LGHDT and CDR2 is YNNKEL in the germline V gene (reference sequence). The CDR3 runs 16 residues. CDR3 amino acids: CASSYSAGGRTDTQYF. CDR3 in DNA: TGTGCCAGCAGCTACTCAGCGGGGGGGCGAACAGATACGCAGTATTTT.

This chain links TRBV19 with TRBJ2-7; D is undetermined. The CDR3 length is 14 residues. Germline assignment: CDR1 LNHDA and CDR2 SQIVND (reference sequence). Trimming pared 2 bases from V and 2 bases from J, leaving 10 bases between. CDR3 nucleotides: TGTGCCAGTAGTATAACTGGCGGAACCTACGAGCAGTACTTC. Its translation: CASSITGGTYEQYF.

This rearrangement joins TRBV5-1 to TRBJ1-1, with D unresolved. The CDR3 totals 15 residues. CDR1 SGHRS and CDR2 YFSETQ come from the germline V gene. Trimming left V 4 bases short and J 5 bases short, with 18 bases between. CDR3 sequence (DNA): TGCGCCAGCAGCCTGGGCGGGAGAAAGTCGACTGAAGCTTTCTTT. It is translated as CASSLGGRKSTEAFF.

This chain joins TRBV7-9 and TRBJ1-1; D not certain. V was pared by 1 base and J by 6 bases, with 3 bases between. The CDR3 is 11 residues long. Per the germline V gene, CDR1 is SEHNR and CDR2 is FQNEAQ (reference sequence). The CDR3 nucleotides read TGTGCCAGCAGCTTAGTCTCTGAAGCTTTCTTT. It translates to CASSLVSEAFF. Variable domain in full (rest from reference TRBV7-9 and TRBJ1-1): DTGVSQNPRHKITKRGQNVTFRCDPISEHNRLYWYRQTLGQGPEFLTYFQNEAQLEKSRLLSDRFSAERPKGSFSTLEIQRTEQGDSAMYLCASSLVSEAFFGQGTRLTVV.

This clone has a single count. This rearrangement joins TRBV2 to TRBJ1-2; a possible D gene is TRBD1 (5 bases). The V and J ends lost 7 bases and 2 bases respectively, with 14 bases between them. Per the germline V gene, CDR1 is SNHLY and CDR2 is FYNNEI. The CDR3 covers 14 residues. CDR3 DNA: TGTGCCAGCACGCCGACAGTCGTAAACTATGGCTACACCTTC. Translation gives CASTPTVVNYGYTF.

The V call is TRBV5-5, the J call TRBJ1-2, with D perhaps matching TRBD1 (5 bases). This CDR3 spans 14 amino acids. Per the germline V gene, CDR1 is SGHKS and CDR2 is YYEKEE (reference sequence). V was cut by 4 bases and J by 5 bases, with 15 bases left in between. CDR3 nucleotide sequence: TGTGCCAGCAGCCCGACCCGCGGGGGGTATGGCTACACCTTC. Its protein is CASSPTRGGYGYTF.

The chain uses TRBV7-2 and TRBJ2-1, with D possibly being TRBD1 (5 bases). The CDR3 runs to 15 residues. V lost 3 bases to trimming and J lost 2 bases, with 11 bases between them. CDR1 SGHTA and CDR2 FQGNSA come from the germline V gene. CDR3 coding DNA: TGTGCCAGCAGCTTGAGCCAGGGCCCCTACAATGAGCAGTTCTTC. It encodes CASSLSQGPYNEQFF.

The V call is TRBV6-4, the J call TRBJ2-1, with 8 bases aligning to TRBD2. The germline CDR1 and CDR2 sequences are MRHNA and SNTAGT. The trim removed 3 bases at V and 3 bases at J, leaving 7 bases unmatched. CDR3 size: 16 residues. The CDR3, as DNA: TGTGCCAGCAGTGATCTGGGCGGGAGGTTCTACAATGAGCAGTTCTTC. As protein: CASSDLGGRFYNEQFF.